This T cell receptor beta chain appears in the sequencing data of a study of technical replicates of blood from several donors. This clone is categorized as medium-sized (0.01 to 0.1%). The repertoire was sequenced with immunoSEQ multiplex PCR; TCRdb's copy has only in-frame clones and lacks some. This sample has about 54,000 clones, with 94% found just once. The origin of this receptor is a human donor in good health. Sequenced sample: T cells isolated from PBMCs.

The CDR3 sequence: CASSAGLQNQPQHF. The CDR3 nucleotides read TGTGCCAGCAGCGCGGGACTACAAAATCAGCCCCAGCATTTT. The chain uses TRBV6-5 and TRBJ1-5; weak D call: TRBD1 (5 bases). V was cut by 6 bases and J by 4 bases, with 13 bases left in between. The CDR3 has 14 residues. The germline CDR1 and CDR2 sequences are MNHEY and SVGAGI.